This T cell receptor delta chain was profiled in a study of gamma-delta T cells after stem cell transplantation listed by TCRdb under 2016. Note on this clone: The clone's antigen remains unknown. A far larger clone is one nucleotide away, so this likely arose from a read error.

CDR1 and CDR2 are drawn from the germline V gene: GEAIGNYY, EKD. There are 20 amino acids in the CDR3, from cysteine to phenylalanine inclusive. Of the read, only the CDR3 DNA is kept; its 60 bases are in frame from base 1. Libraries came from RT-PCR. The reads were generated on an Illumina MiSeq. TCRdb reanalyzed the public reads with the CATT caller, and identical DNA sequences were merged afterwards. For this sample the table gives over 950 delta-chain clones, of which approximately 3% were detected only once. The ten largest clones represent approximately 32% of the sample. This receptor was identified in a human donor. It is not recorded whose cells these are; they may come from a transplant donor. Specimen: gamma-delta T cells. Recombination connected TRDV2 to TRDJ1; the D gene is possibly TRDD3, with 5 bases matching. The CDR3 here reads CACGTVSRVGTGLYTDKLIF. The nucleotide sequence is TGTGCCTGTGGCACCGTATCCCGGGTAGGTACTGGACTGTACACCGATAAACTCATCTTT.